This T cell receptor (beta chain) was sequenced in a study of shared clonotypes between healthy human individuals. Several immunoSEQ 96-well plates shared each subset's DNA, each plate a replicate. Produced via immunoSEQ multiplex PCR; TCRdb's table is partial and in-frame only. The sample comprises about 680,000 clones, about three quarters of which are singletons, and about 2% rests with the top ten. A remark on this clone: Its antigen is as yet unknown.

Study-wide results and limits: Genetic and exposure-history diversity was limited by the few donors.

The source material was memory CD4+ T cells sorted from blood. Subset noted: CD45RA-negative fraction. The TCR was taken from a woman aged 25 to 39 in good health.

The DNA of the CDR3 is TGTGCCAGCAGTTCCCCAAGGGACAGGGGCTCCTACGAGCAGTACTTC. Protein sequence: CASSSPRDRGSYEQYF. V gene TRBV27 combines with J gene TRBJ2-7; 10 nucleotides line up with TRBD1. The CDR3 has 16 amino acids. Germline values: CDR1 MNHEY, CDR2 SMNVEV (reference sequence). V shed 4 bases and J 0 bases; nucleotides not matched to a gene: 6.